These 13 T cell receptor beta chains were all obtained from the same sample, sequenced in a study of beta chain features in type 1 diabetes. Study findings and constraints: A moderate, significant TCRB CDR3 shortening appeared in type 1 diabetes across four CD4+ subsets.

cDNA synthesis used the whole RNA isolate, giving expressed TCRB sequences. Assay used: immunoSEQ multiplex PCR; TCRdb lists only in-frame clones, some missing. The sample includes more than 250,000 clones, just over 20% of them seen just once. The antigens for these receptors are not known. Source material: naive CD4+ T cells from blood. These receptor sequences come from a woman aged 40 to 55 with type 1 diabetes.

This clone turned up a few times. The V and J genes are TRBV4-3 and TRBJ2-7; 9 positions match TRBD2. Trimming at V came to 0 bases and at J to 2 bases, leaving 5 bases not matched to a gene. The CDR3 has 16 residues. Looked up from germline, CDR1 is LGHNA and CDR2 is YSLEER. The CDR3 is CASSQDLASGAYEQYF. In DNA form, the CDR3 reads TGCGCCAGCAGCCAAGATCTGGCTAGCGGGGCCTACGAGCAGTACTTC.

CDR3 region: CASSLDRVGDQPQHF. Here the CDR3 DNA reads TGCGCCAGCAGCCTGGACAGGGTGGGGGATCAGCCCCAGCATTTT. The V gene is TRBV4-3, the J gene TRBJ1-5; TRBD1 matches at 8 bases. V lost 4 bases and J lost 5; bases outside the gene matches: 7. This CDR3 is built from 15 residues. Germline V gives CDR1 LGHNA, CDR2 YSLEER.

This clone was observed a handful of times. Other DNA sequences in this specimen translate into the identical CDR3. The rearrangement links TRBV5-1 to TRBJ1-1, with D tentatively TRBD1 (5 bases). The CDR3 spans 13 residues. Trimming left V 2 bases short and J 3 bases short, with 8 bases between. Germline V gives CDR1 SGHRS, CDR2 YFSETQ. As DNA, the CDR3 is TGCGCCAGCAGCTTTTCCAGGGACACTGAAGCTTTCTTT. Translation gives CASSFSRDTEAFF.

The V gene is TRBV29-1, the J gene TRBJ2-5; D perhaps matches TRBD1 (7 bases). Trimming shortened V by 4 bases and J by 2 bases, and 17 bases separated the two germline ends. Germline V CDR1 and CDR2: SQVTM, ANQGSEA. The CDR3 is 15 amino acids. The CDR3 DNA reads as TGCAGCGTTGGGAGCGCAGGGGGAGGACAAGAGACCCAGTACTTC. Translating it yields CSVGSAGGGQETQYF.

This clone was counted between two and nine times. V and J are TRBV27 and TRBJ2-5, with a tentative D call TRBD2 (5 bases). Germline assignment: CDR1 MNHEY and CDR2 SMNVEV (reference sequence). V gave up 3 bases and J gave up 3 bases, with 8 bases separating them. The CDR3 consists of 13 residues. Written as DNA, the CDR3 is TGTGCCAGCAGTTTCGCCGGGAAAGAGACCCAGTACTTC. Translation gives CASSFAGKETQYF.

This chain joins TRBV4-3 and TRBJ1-2, with D possibly being TRBD1 (6 bases). Germline CDR1 and CDR2: LGHNA and YSLEER. V was cut by 1 base and J by 6 bases, with 18 bases left in between. The CDR3 contains 16 residues. CDR3 amino acids: CASSQVRGAQTNGYTF. The CDR3 region has the DNA TGCGCCAGCAGCCAAGTTCGGGGGGCGCAGACGAATGGCTACACCTTC.

This clone was picked up a small number of times. CDR3 nucleotides: TGTGCCACCGCGGGCGGACGGGTTGCAACTAATGAAAAACTGTTTTTT. Protein: CATAGGRVATNEKLFF. V is TRBV15 and J is TRBJ1-4; the D is unclear. This CDR3 spans 16 amino acids. The germline V gene encodes CDR1 LNHNV and CDR2 YYDKDF (reference sequence). V lost 8 bases and J lost 0, with 16 bases in between.

In its sample, this clone was seen a few times. V is TRBV28 and J is TRBJ2-7, with D tentatively TRBD1 (5 bases). This CDR3 contains 14 residues. Germline lookup yields CDR1 MDHEN and CDR2 SYDVKM. V gave up 7 bases and J gave up 1 base, with 14 bases separating them. CDR3 nucleotide sequence: TGTGCCAGCACCTTAGGGGTAATTTCCTACGAGCAGTACTTC. It is translated as CASTLGVISYEQYF.

This sequence joins TRBV7-9 and TRBJ2-3; D possibly corresponds to TRBD1 (5 bases). The CDR3 runs to 15 residues. V was clipped by 3 bases and J by 5 bases, with 15 bases between them. From germline, CDR1 is SEHNR and CDR2 FQNEAQ (reference sequence). The CDR3 bases are TGTGCCAGCAGCTTTAGGGGTATTGTAGGAGATACGCAGTATTTT. This translates into CASSFRGIVGDTQYF.

This chain links TRBV5-1 with TRBJ2-1, with D possibly being TRBD1 (6 bases). V lost 0 bases and J lost 5, with 6 bases in between. Germline CDR1 is SGHRS and CDR2 is YFSETQ. CDR3 length equals 13 residues. The CDR3 bases are TGCGCCAGCAGCTTGGGACAGGACAATGAGCAGTTCTTC. It specifies CASSLGQDNEQFF.

This clone was counted between two and nine times. The chain joins TRBV9 to TRBJ2-2; D gene ambiguous. With 6 bases removed from V and 1 base from J, the gap between germline ends came to 4 bases. This CDR3 is built from 12 residues. In germline, CDR1 is SGDLS, CDR2 YYNGEE. In nucleotides, the CDR3 is TGTGCCAGCACCAGGAACACCGGGGAGCTGTTTTTT. Translated: CASTRNTGELFF.

This clone has just a few counts. The CDR3 loop reads CASSTGTGGKLFF. The CDR3 DNA reads as TGTGCCAGCAGTACCGGGACAGGCGGCAAACTGTTTTTT. The J gene is TRBJ1-4, the V gene TRBV6-6; 8 bases map to TRBD1. Trimming at V came to 5 bases and at J to 11 bases, leaving 7 bases not matched to a gene. Germline CDR1 MNHNY, CDR2 SVGAGI (reference sequence). The CDR3 contains 13 residues.

The V gene is TRBV14, the J gene TRBJ2-1, with a possible D match to TRBD2 (6 bases). V lost 5 bases to trimming and J lost 1 base, with 18 bases between them. The CDR3 contains 17 residues. Germline lookup yields CDR1 SGHDN and CDR2 FVKESK. The CDR3 bases are TGTGCCAGCAGCAAACAATTAGCGGAGGTTTCCTACAATGAGCAGTTCTTC. Protein product: CASSKQLAEVSYNEQFF.